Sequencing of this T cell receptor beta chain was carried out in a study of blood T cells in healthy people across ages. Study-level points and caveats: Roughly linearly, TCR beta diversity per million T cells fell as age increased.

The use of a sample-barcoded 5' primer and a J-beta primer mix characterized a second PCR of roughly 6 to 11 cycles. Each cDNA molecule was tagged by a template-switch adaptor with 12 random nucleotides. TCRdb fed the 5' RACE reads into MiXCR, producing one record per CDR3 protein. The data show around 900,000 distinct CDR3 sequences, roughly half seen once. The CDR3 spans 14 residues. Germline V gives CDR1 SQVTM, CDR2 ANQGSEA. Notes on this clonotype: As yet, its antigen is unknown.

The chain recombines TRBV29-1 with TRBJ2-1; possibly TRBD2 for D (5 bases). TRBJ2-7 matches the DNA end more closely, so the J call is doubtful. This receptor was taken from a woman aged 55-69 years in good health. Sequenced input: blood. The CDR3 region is CSVDPDYFYNEQYF. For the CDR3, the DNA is TGCAGCGTTGACCCCGACTATTTTTACAATGAGCAGTACTTC.